This T cell receptor (beta chain) originates from a study of blood T cell repertoires in COVID-19. Background on the study: PBMCs, B-cell-depleted T cells, or T cells provided the cDNA or gDNA that made up the material.

Germline CDR1 is GTSNPN and CDR2 is SVGIG (reference sequence). Trimming removed 3 bases at V and 0 bases at J, with 8 bases between. This CDR3 comprises 13 residues. Here immunoSEQ multiplex PCR was the method, and the copy in TCRdb shows in-frame clones only, minus some. This sample has around 280,000 clones, with about 83% found just once. This TCR was recovered from a woman between 40 and 50 years old who had recovered from COVID-19. The sequenced sample was PBMCs or T cells enriched from blood (not recorded which). V usage is TRBV30 and J usage is TRBJ1-1; D is ambiguous. The CDR3 sequence: CAWRPGLNTEAFF. The CDR3, as DNA: TGTGCCTGGAGGCCGGGTCTGAACACTGAAGCTTTCTTT.